What follows are 16 T cell receptor beta chains derived from one specimen sequenced in a study of T-cell reconstitution after alpha-beta-depleted transplantation in children. Unique molecular identifiers featured in how the TCRbeta library was prepared. One entry per CDR3 protein results from TCRdb running MiXCR on the PCR reads. The table records 500,000 to 650,000 distinct CDR3 sequences, roughly 10% of them present only once. This specimen consisted of PBMCs, mostly from graft donor cells, obtained 180 days after TCRalphabeta/CD19-depleted stem cell transplant. These receptors all stem from a female patient between 2 and 15 years old who had a stem cell transplant for aplastic anemia, so the T cells may come from the graft donor.

The V call is TRBV20-1, the J call TRBJ2-7; 7 nucleotides line up with TRBD1. V lost 2 bases to trimming and J lost 3 bases; unmatched junction nucleotides: 16. The germline V gene has CDR1 DFQATT and CDR2 SNEGSKA (reference sequence). This CDR3 spans 17 amino acids. Here the CDR3 reads CSARLIFRDRRYYEQYV. The CDR3 bases are TGCAGTGCTAGACTAATTTTCCGGGACAGAAGATACTACGAGCAGTACGTC.

This clonotype was picked up many times. The genes are TRBV12-3 or TRBV12-4 and TRBJ1-2, with D possibly TRBD1 on 5 matching bases. The CDR3 is made up of 15 amino acids. V was shortened by 2 bases and J by 8 bases, with 18 bases between the two germline ends. CDR3 region: CASSLIARVDYGYTF. CDR3 coding DNA: TGTGCCAGCAGTTTAATCGCCAGGGTGGATTACGGCTACACCTTC.

This sequence joins TRBV6-1 and TRBJ2-3; D ambiguous. CDR3 length: 13 residues. V gave up 3 bases and J gave up 3 bases, with 7 bases separating them. Germline CDR1 and CDR2: MNHNS and SASEGT. The CDR3 DNA sequence: TGTGCCAGCAGTGATTTAAGGACAGATACGCAGTATTTT. Its protein product is CASSDLRTDTQYF.

This chain links TRBV28 with TRBJ2-3, with TRBD2 identical over 13 bases. The CDR3 runs to 14 residues. CDR1 and CDR2 from the germline V gene are MDHEN and SYDVKM. V shed 7 bases and J 5 bases; nucleotides not matched to a gene: 3. In DNA form, the CDR3 reads TGTGCCAGCATACTAGCGGGAGGGCAAGATACGCAGTATTTT. It encodes CASILAGGQDTQYF.

The V and J genes are TRBV5-6 and TRBJ1-6, with TRBD1 as a possible D gene (5 bases). Per germline, CDR1 SGHDT and CDR2 YYEEEE. CDR3 length: 16 residues. Between the trimmed V and J ends, which lost 0 bases and 11 bases, there was a span of 18 bases. CDR3 coding DNA: TGTGCCAGCAGCTTGGTGGCCGGGACGGGGGTCGCACCCCTCCACTTT. Its translation is CASSLVAGTGVAPLHF.

The table lists this clonotype with many counts. The chain couples TRBV28 to TRBJ2-5; TRBD2 aligns across 11 bases. The CDR3 length is 16 residues. Germline V lookup: CDR1 MDHEN, CDR2 SYDVKM. Trimming cost V 6 bases and J 5 bases; bases outside gene matches: 11. CDR3 region: CASSLYTSGSRETQYF. As DNA, the CDR3 is TGTGCCAGCAGCCTCTATACTAGCGGGAGTAGGGAGACCCAGTACTTC.

About this clonotype itself: The junction departs from germline at one end; a sequencing error may be responsible. The gene calls are TRBV4-3 and TRBJ2-5, with 7 positions matching TRBD1. Germline CDR1 reads LGHNA; CDR2 reads YSLEER. The CDR3 runs 11 residues. For the CDR3, the DNA is TGCGCCAGCAGCCAAGCGGACAGGCTTCACTTC. Translating it yields CASSQADRLHF.

The V call is TRBV5-1, the J call TRBJ1-1, with D perhaps TRBD1 (5 bases). V was clipped by 4 bases and J by 1 base, with 14 bases between them. The germline V gene encodes CDR1 SGHRS and CDR2 YFSETQ. There are 15 residues in the CDR3. The CDR3 nucleotides are TGCGCCAGCAGCCCCCGGGACCTACGGAACACTGAAGCTTTCTTT. Translating it yields CASSPRDLRNTEAFF.

Only a few counts were recorded for this clonotype. The chain carries TRBV7-9 and TRBJ1-1; D not resolved. The CDR3 loop spans 15 amino acids. Trimming left V 2 bases short and J 0 bases short, with 10 bases between. Germline values: CDR1 SEHNR, CDR2 FQNEAQ (reference sequence). The CDR3 DNA sequence: TGTGCCAGCAGCTTATCCCGGCACTTGAACACTGAAGCTTTCTTT. Translating gives CASSLSRHLNTEAFF. The full variable domain, completed using reference TRBV7-9 and TRBJ1-1, is DTGVSQNPRHKITKRGQNVTFRCDPISEHNRLYWYRQTLGQGPEFLTYFQNEAQLEKSRLLSDRFSAERPKGSFSTLEIQRTEQGDSAMYLCASSLSRHLNTEAFFGQGTRLTVV.

The table lists this clonotype with a few counts. CDR3 sequence reads: CASSYAPVYEQYF. CDR3 sequence (DNA): TGTGCCAGCAGTTATGCGCCAGTCTACGAGCAGTACTTC. The rearrangement links TRBV6-5 to TRBJ2-7; D not resolved. The ends were cut back, 3 bases at V and 3 bases at J, with 9 bases in the middle. The germline CDR1 and CDR2 sequences are MNHEY and SVGAGI. This CDR3 has 13 amino acids.

This clonotype has more than one count but fewer than ten. This chain links TRBV7-9 with TRBJ1-4; D call uncertain. The CDR3 is 14 amino acids. Germline-derived CDR1 and CDR2 are SEHNR and FQNEAQ (reference sequence). The germline V and J ends were trimmed by 3 bases and 0 bases, with 5 bases remaining between them. The CDR3 DNA sequence: TGTGCCAGCAGCTTTAGAACAACTAATGAAAAACTGTTTTTT. It translates to CASSFRTTNEKLFF.

This chain joins TRBV9 and TRBJ2-2, with TRBD1 matching over 9 bases. The V segment lost 3 bases and the J segment 5 bases; nucleotides outside the gene matches: 2. The length of the CDR3 is 14 residues. Per germline, CDR1 SGDLS and CDR2 YYNGEE. CDR3 in DNA: TGTGCCAGCAGCGAGACAGGGGGAACCGGGGAGCTGTTTTTT. Encoded protein: CASSETGGTGELFF.

The genes are TRBV27 and TRBJ2-3; no definite D call. Looked up from germline, CDR1 is MNHEY and CDR2 is SMNVEV (reference sequence). Between the trimmed V and J ends, which lost 4 bases and 2 bases, there was a span of 13 bases. This CDR3 has 15 amino acids. CDR3 bases: TGTGCCAGCAGTTCCGGTGGGATCGTCACAGATACGCAGTATTTT. Translation gives CASSSGGIVTDTQYF.

The DNA for the CDR3 is TGTGCCATCAGTGATCCGACAGGGGAGAACACTGAAGCTTTCTTT. Its protein product is CAISDPTGENTEAFF. The genes are TRBV10-3 and TRBJ1-1, with 8 bases aligning to TRBD1. Germline lookup yields CDR1 ENHRY and CDR2 SYGVKD. With 3 bases clipped from V and 1 base from J, the junction kept 4 bases outside the gene matches. CDR3 length: 15 amino acids.

The table lists this clonotype with many counts. This chain links TRBV3-1 with TRBJ2-7, with unresolved D. The CDR3 has 15 residues. The V end lost 1 base, the J end lost 2 bases, and 12 bases lay between the germline ends. Germline V gene sequence: CDR1 LGHDT, CDR2 YNNKEL (reference sequence). CDR3 bases: TGTGCCAGCAGCCAAGGGGCTTCCTTTCCCTACGAGCAGTACTTC. Translating it yields CASSQGASFPYEQYF.

This clonotype was seen more than once but under ten times. This chain joins TRBV6-2 or TRBV6-3 and TRBJ1-5; D possibly corresponds to TRBD1 (5 bases). Germline CDR1 is MNHEY and CDR2 is SVGEGT. V was cut by 8 bases and J by 2 bases, with 13 bases left in between. The CDR3 has 14 amino acids. CDR3 residues: CASAERGRNQPQHF. In DNA form, the CDR3 reads TGTGCCAGCGCCGAGAGGGGACGCAATCAGCCCCAGCATTTT.